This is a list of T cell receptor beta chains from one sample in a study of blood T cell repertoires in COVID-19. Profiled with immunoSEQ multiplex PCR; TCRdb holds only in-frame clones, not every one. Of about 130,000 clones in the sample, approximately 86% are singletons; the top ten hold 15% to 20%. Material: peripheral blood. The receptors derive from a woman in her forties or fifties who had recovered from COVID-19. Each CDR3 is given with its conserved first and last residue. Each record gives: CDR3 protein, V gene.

cdr3_aa: CASSQEGGASTDTQYF
v_call: TRBV4-3

cdr3_aa: CAWSRGVVESQPQHF
v_call: TRBV30

cdr3_aa: CASSYPQGDYGYTF
v_call: TRBV19

cdr3_aa: CASSRAPGQSYNEQFF
v_call: TRBV27

cdr3_aa: CATWPGQGGSPLHF
v_call: TRBV28

cdr3_aa: CASSVVTGSGELFF
v_call: TRBV9

cdr3_aa: CASSSGQFNYGYTF
v_call: TRBV6-5

cdr3_aa: CASSPGHEHTYEQYF
v_call: TRBV6-5

cdr3_aa: CASSIPGLDTDTQYF
v_call: TRBV11-3

cdr3_aa: CASSSKIGLAGVREQYF
v_call: TRBV7-9

cdr3_aa: CASSPGIQGAEAFF
v_call: TRBV18

cdr3_aa: CASSFGGYGYTF
v_call: TRBV7-2

cdr3_aa: CASSRGQGSSYEQYF
v_call: TRBV18

cdr3_aa: CASSNRGRGEQYF
v_call: TRBV6-5

cdr3_aa: CSASTSGGPDTQYF
v_call: TRBV20-1

cdr3_aa: CAWSVRSWTGGNFNSPLHF
v_call: TRBV30

cdr3_aa: CASSQELHSGYEQYF
v_call: TRBV4-2

cdr3_aa: CASRGTARNYGYTF
v_call: TRBV19

cdr3_aa: CSATDRGGYTF
v_call: TRBV20-1

cdr3_aa: CASLDRVSYGYTF
v_call: TRBV19

cdr3_aa: CSAVIDTQYF
v_call: TRBV20-1

cdr3_aa: CASSLLPGASYNEQFF
v_call: TRBV5-1

cdr3_aa: CASTLTGGRRGYTF
v_call: TRBV5-4

cdr3_aa: CASSRLGGDEQYF
v_call: TRBV7-7

cdr3_aa: CASSLGGATSGGTTDTQYF
v_call: TRBV4-2

cdr3_aa: CASRAGSSYEQYF
v_call: TRBV2

cdr3_aa: CASSAHRVTGANVLTF
v_call: TRBV19

cdr3_aa: CASSDSQAGGRQQFF
v_call: TRBV6-4

cdr3_aa: CASSVIRGGVGNTIYF
v_call: TRBV9

cdr3_aa: CASSYAGFPYGGYTF
v_call: TRBV6-5

cdr3_aa: CASKQSTDTQYF
v_call: TRBV2

cdr3_aa: CSAAGATNEKLFF
v_call: TRBV29-1

cdr3_aa: CASSSIRGATEAFF
v_call: TRBV11-2

cdr3_aa: CASSGTATNQPQHF
v_call: TRBV6-5

cdr3_aa: CAWSVLAGDTDTQYF
v_call: TRBV30

cdr3_aa: CASSFGKGAGSDTQYF
v_call: TRBV5-4

cdr3_aa: CASSPVDGVTDTQYF
v_call: TRBV18

cdr3_aa: CASRETGGHEQYF
v_call: TRBV19

cdr3_aa: CASSGEGVLNIQYF
v_call: TRBV5-1

cdr3_aa: CATSKRQGYNEQFF
v_call: TRBV15

cdr3_aa: CASSPWTGSDYGYTF
v_call: TRBV3-1/TRBV3-2

cdr3_aa: CASSLAFRGTYGNEQFF
v_call: TRBV11-3

cdr3_aa: CASRAGQVGYGYTF
v_call: TRBV6-5

cdr3_aa: CAWSLRDRTAGELFF
v_call: TRBV30

cdr3_aa: CASSPRAGDVDTQYF
v_call: TRBV7-9

cdr3_aa: CASRTGQPSIYGYTF
v_call: TRBV6-5

cdr3_aa: CASSHEGDGYTF
v_call: TRBV4-2

cdr3_aa: CASQRGSYEQYF
v_call: TRBV6-5

cdr3_aa: CASSPRLGRSDEQYF
v_call: TRBV7-8